Following are 21 T cell receptor beta chains from one sample sequenced in a study of blood T cells in healthy people across ages. PCR was performed a second time for about 6 to 11 cycles using a sample-barcoded 5' primer and a J-beta primer mix. TCRdb ran MiXCR on the 5' RACE reads and lists one entry per CDR3 protein. The sample holds 700,000 or so distinct CDR3 sequences, around 38% seen once. The specimen sequenced was blood. The source of these receptors is a man of 80 years or more in good health.

The V gene is TRBV6-2 or TRBV6-3, the J gene TRBJ1-4; no firm D call. The V gene lost 2 bases and the J gene lost 0 bases, with 10 bases spanning the gap. Germline values: CDR1 MNHEY, CDR2 SVGEGT. The CDR3 is 16 residues long. The CDR3 DNA reads TGTGCCAGCAGTTACGGTCCGCGTTCAACTAATGAAAAACTGTTTTTT. It yields the protein CASSYGPRSTNEKLFF.

The chain couples TRBV27 to TRBJ1-4; the D gene is possibly TRBD1 (5 bases). Trimming shortened V by 6 bases and J by 3 bases, and 14 bases separated the two germline ends. In germline, CDR1 is MNHEY, CDR2 SMNVEV (reference sequence). The CDR3 loop spans 15 amino acids. Written as DNA, the CDR3 is TGTGCCAGCAGGTCCAGGGCTGGTGCTAATGAAAAACTGTTTTTT. It codes for CASRSRAGANEKLFF.

Turning to this clonotype: Relative to the germline gene, one junction end is altered; a read error may explain this. V is TRBV7-2 and J is TRBJ2-7; 14 bases line up with TRBD2. The DNA end favors TRBJ2-5, so the J call may be wrong. CDR1 SGHTA and CDR2 FQGNSA come from the germline V gene. CDR3 length: 17 residues. The CDR3 DNA reads as TGTGTCAGCAGCTTACCCGGGACTAGCGGGAGTTTGGGGACCCAGTACTTC. Translating gives CVSSLPGTSGSLGTQYF.

The V gene is TRBV6-2 or TRBV6-3, the J gene TRBJ2-7; either TRBD1 or TRBD2 may supply D (5 bases each). CDR3 size: 16 residues. Germline lookup yields CDR1 MNHEY and CDR2 SVGEGT. Trimming left V 6 bases short and J 2 bases short, with 20 bases between. CDR3 protein: CASRDGDRKLTYEQYF. DNA for the CDR3: TGTGCCAGCAGAGATGGGGACCGAAAACTCACCTACGAGCAGTACTTC.

In nucleotides, the CDR3 is TGTGCCAGCAGTGAAGAGATTAGGACAACCTACGAGCAGTACTTC. The encoded protein is CASSEEIRTTYEQYF. The chain employs TRBV6-1 and TRBJ2-7, with D maybe TRBD1 (5 bases). CDR1 and CDR2 (germline): MNHNS, SASEGT. The V end was cut by 1 base, the J end by 2 bases, with 12 bases between. The CDR3 contains 15 residues.

A few counts support this clonotype. The chain combines TRBV7-2 with TRBJ2-4; 11 nucleotides align to TRBD1. The J call is uncertain, as TRBJ2-7 better fits the DNA end. The CDR3 has 15 amino acids. Germline CDR1 SGHTA, CDR2 FQGNSA. The CDR3 loop reads CASSKSGQGGYEQYF. The CDR3 DNA sequence: TGTGCCAGCAGCAAGTCGGGACAGGGGGGTTACGAGCAGTACTTC.

There are a few counts of this clonotype. The chain is built from TRBV28 and TRBJ2-3; 9 bases are a match to TRBD2. The CDR3 runs 16 residues. CDR1 is MDHEN and CDR2 is SYDVKM in the germline V gene. The V gene end was trimmed by 1 base and the J gene end by 5 bases; junction bases not matched to a gene: 7. CDR3 coding DNA: TGTGCCAGCAGTTTATCGCGGGGGGGCCATGGAGATACGCAGTATTTT. Residues: CASSLSRGGHGDTQYF.

This clonotype has ten or more counts. The chain uses TRBV9 and TRBJ2-1; unclear D gene. The germline V and J ends were trimmed by 0 bases and 5 bases, with 6 bases remaining between them. Germline CDR1 and CDR2: SGDLS and YYNGEE. The CDR3 totals 13 residues. CDR3 sequence (DNA): TGTGCCAGCAGCGTAGACAGAGACAATGAGCAGTTCTTC. Translating gives CASSVDRDNEQFF.

This chain connects TRBV30 to TRBJ1-3, with a weak D call TRBD1 (5 bases). Germline CDR1 and CDR2: GTSNPN and SVGIG (reference sequence). V shed 0 bases and J shed 3 bases, with 12 bases lying between them. This CDR3 spans 15 amino acids. The CDR3 is CAWSVRGGGGNTIYF. CDR3 in DNA: TGTGCCTGGAGTGTACGGGGGGGAGGTGGAAACACCATATATTTT.

This chain joins TRBV2 and TRBJ2-4; D is possibly TRBD2 (6 bases). The CDR3 contains 14 residues. V dropped 6 bases and J dropped 8 bases, with 17 bases sitting between them. CDR1 is SNHLY, CDR2 FYNNEI, per germline. The CDR3 protein is CASRTRGTGDIQYF. For the CDR3, the DNA is TGTGCCAGCAGAACCCGGGGGACGGGGGACATTCAGTACTTC.

This clonotype came up a few times. V gene TRBV7-2 combines with J gene TRBJ2-5; 11 nucleotides agree with TRBD2. Germline V gene data show CDR1 as SGHTA and CDR2 as FQGNSA. The CDR3 runs to 17 residues. Trimming took 1 base from V and 5 from J; bases not matched to a gene: 9. The CDR3 is CASSLVFSGGAGETQYF. CDR3 nucleotides: TGTGCCAGCAGCTTAGTTTTTAGCGGGGGGGCCGGGGAGACCCAGTACTTC.

In this sample, this clonotype turned up a few times. The J gene is TRBJ2-5, the V gene TRBV7-2; D may be TRBD1 or TRBD2 (5 bases each). V lost 3 bases to trimming and J lost 0 bases, with 14 bases between them. This CDR3 is 16 amino acids long. Germline V gene sequence: CDR1 SGHTA, CDR2 FQGNSA. This CDR3 is CASSFKGSGYQETQYF. As DNA, the CDR3 is TGTGCCAGCAGCTTTAAGGGGAGCGGATACCAAGAGACCCAGTACTTC.

The chain links TRBV27 to TRBJ1-5, with a weak D call TRBD1 (6 bases). The germline gives CDR1 MNHEY, CDR2 SMNVEV (reference sequence). CDR3 length: 18 amino acids. V shed 7 bases and J shed 4 bases, with 26 bases lying between them. DNA of the CDR3: TGTGCCAGCACCAAGCCGGGACATGGGCCCTGGGGAAATCAGCCCCAGCATTTT. It translates to CASTKPGHGPWGNQPQHF.

A few counts support this clonotype. The rearrangement uses TRBV29-1 and TRBJ2-7, with D tentatively TRBD1 or TRBD2 (5 bases each). V was shortened by 4 bases and J by 3 bases, with 16 bases between the two germline ends. Germline-derived CDR1 and CDR2 are SQVTM and ANQGSEA. The CDR3 runs to 14 residues. In DNA form, the CDR3 reads TGCAGCGTTGGCATCCGGGACCAACACTACGAGCAGTACTTC. Translated: CSVGIRDQHYEQYF.

The chain links TRBV12-3 or TRBV12-4 to TRBJ1-5, with no clear D. V gave up 6 bases and J gave up 7 bases, with 10 bases separating them. The CDR3 extends over 12 amino acids. CDR3 DNA sequence: TGTGCCAGCAGCCCGACGGAACAGCCCCAGCATTTT. Translated: CASSPTEQPQHF.

Comments on this clonotype: A clone one base away is much larger, so this may be a read error. The genes are TRBV7-2 and TRBJ1-2; the match to TRBD1 covers 7 bases. Germline loops: CDR1 SGHTA, CDR2 FQGNSA. V lost 5 bases and J lost 2; bases outside the gene matches: 8. This CDR3 has 15 residues. The DNA for the CDR3 is TGTACCAGCAGCAACCCGGGACAGAAAAACTATGGCTACACCTTC. This codes for CTSSNPGQKNYGYTF. Drawing the rest from reference TRBV7-2 and TRBJ1-2, the complete variable domain is GAGVSQSPSNKVTEKGKDVELRCDPISGHTALYWYRQSLGQGLEFLIYFQGNSAPDKSGLPSDRFSAERTGGSVSTLTIQRTQQEDSAVYLCTSSNPGQKNYGYTFGSGTRLTVV.

The gene calls are TRBV27 and TRBJ2-7; D may be TRBD2 (6 bases). V was trimmed by 3 bases and J by 7 bases, leaving 19 bases between them. In germline, CDR1 is MNHEY, CDR2 SMNVEV (reference sequence). The CDR3 sequence is 15 residues long. This CDR3 reads CASSFRTNQYNEQYF. DNA of the CDR3: TGTGCCAGCAGTTTTCGGACTAACCAATACAATGAGCAGTACTTC.

This clonotype was counted ten times or more. This sequence joins TRBV15 and TRBJ2-3; the D is unclear. V was pared by 0 bases and J by 5 bases, with 6 bases between. The CDR3 covers 13 residues. Germline CDR1 reads LNHNV; CDR2 reads YYDKDF (reference sequence). The CDR3 nucleotides are TGTGCCACCAGCAGAGATCTCCTAGATACGCAGTATTTT. This translates into CATSRDLLDTQYF.

This sequence joins TRBV7-2 and TRBJ2-2, with D perhaps being TRBD1 or TRBD2 (5 bases each). V lost 1 base, J lost 5 bases, and 8 bases lay in between. The germline V gene encodes CDR1 SGHTA and CDR2 FQGNSA. The CDR3 extends over 14 amino acids. The CDR3 bases are TGTGCCAGCAGCTTAGAGGGGAGAACCGGGGAGCTGTTTTTT. The encoded protein is CASSLEGRTGELFF.

This chain connects TRBV29-1 to TRBJ2-1; no clear D gene. Germline CDR1 is SQVTM and CDR2 is ANQGSEA. Trimming removed 3 bases at V and 4 bases at J, with 7 bases between. This CDR3 spans 12 amino acids. The CDR3 sequence: CSVDIAYNEQFF. CDR3 DNA sequence: TGCAGCGTTGACATAGCTTACAATGAGCAGTTCTTC.

V and J are TRBV3-1 and TRBJ1-2; 8 nucleotides line up with TRBD1. CDR1 and CDR2 from the germline V gene are LGHDT and YNNKEL (reference sequence). The CDR3 is 15 amino acids. Trimming took 1 base from V and 8 from J; bases not matched to a gene: 9. DNA of the CDR3: TGTGCCAGCAGCCAAGCTCCGGGGGCAGGGGGCGGCTACACCTTC. Its translation is CASSQAPGAGGGYTF.